A single sample gave rise to the 29 T cell receptor beta chains below, sequenced in a study of blood T cells in healthy people across ages. Together with a sample-barcoded 5' primer, a J-beta primer mix was included in a second PCR lasting roughly 6 to 12 cycles. Via MiXCR, TCRdb re-called the 5' RACE reads, giving one row per CDR3 protein. The table lists about 970,000 distinct CDR3 sequences, roughly 51% of them singletons, with about a fifth in the top ten. The source material was blood. The receptors come from a woman aged 60 to 75 in good health.

This clonotype was seen only a few times. The genes are TRBV15 and TRBJ2-4; 12 bases align to TRBD2. This CDR3 is built from 21 residues. The V gene's germline CDR1 is LNHNV and CDR2 YYDKDF (reference sequence). V trimming: 0 bases; J trimming: 0 bases; junction bases outside the gene matches: 12. CDR3 sequence: CATSRDSTSGRWPLAKNIQYF. The CDR3 DNA follows: TGTGCCACCAGCAGAGATTCAACTAGCGGGAGGTGGCCCCTAGCCAAAAACATTCAGTACTTC.

The CDR3: CASGSAGTGETQYF. CDR3 coding DNA: TGCGCCAGCGGCTCGGCGGGGACAGGGGAGACCCAGTACTTC. This rearrangement joins TRBV5-1 to TRBJ2-7; 9 bases map to TRBD1. The assigned J gene may be wrong: the sequence end matches TRBJ2-5 better. CDR1 and CDR2 (germline): SGHRS, YFSETQ. This CDR3 is built from 14 residues.

The chain joins TRBV2 to TRBJ2-5; tentatively, D is TRBD1 or TRBD2 (5 bases each). Germline CDR1 and CDR2: SNHLY and FYNNEI. The CDR3 sequence is 13 residues long. The ends were cut back, 7 bases at V and 2 bases at J, with 11 bases in the middle. The CDR3 spells CASMRGGQETQYF. In DNA, the CDR3 is TGTGCCAGCATGAGGGGCGGTCAAGAGACCCAGTACTTC.

This clonotype was detected a few times. The chain is built from TRBV5-1 and TRBJ2-7; D ambiguous. V was clipped by 0 bases and J by 4 bases, with 23 bases between them. The CDR3 spans 18 residues. Per the germline V gene, CDR1 is SGHRS and CDR2 is YFSETQ. The CDR3 reads CASSLEPGKTSLSYEQYF. CDR3 bases: TGCGCCAGCAGCTTGGAGCCGGGTAAGACGAGCTTAAGTTACGAGCAGTACTTC.

This rearrangement joins TRBV11-2 to TRBJ1-1; possible D gene TRBD1, 6 bases. CDR3 length equals 13 residues. V was cut by 5 bases and J by 5 bases, with 12 bases left in between. The germline gives CDR1 SGHAT, CDR2 FQNNGV. The CDR3 DNA follows: TGTGCCAGCAGCACAGGGTCTGGGACTGAAGCTTTCTTT. Translated: CASSTGSGTEAFF. Drawing the rest from reference TRBV11-2 and TRBJ1-1, the complete variable domain is EAGVAQSPRYKIIEKRQSVAFWCNPISGHATLYWYQQILGQGPKLLIQFQNNGVVDDSQLPKDRFSAERLKGVDSTLKIQPAKLEDSAVYLCASSTGSGTEAFFGQGTRLTVV.

This chain joins TRBV28 and TRBJ2-1; 15 nucleotides align to TRBD2. The germline V gene encodes CDR1 MDHEN and CDR2 SYDVKM. Trimming at V came to 6 bases and at J to 8 bases, leaving 11 bases not matched to a gene. The CDR3 contains 17 residues. DNA of the CDR3: TGTGCCAGCAGCCTATCTGGGACTAGCGGGAGGTTGGATGAGCAGTTCTTC. The encoded protein is CASSLSGTSGRLDEQFF. The full variable domain, in which reference TRBV28 and TRBJ2-1 provide the parts outside the CDR3, is DVKVTQSSRYLVKRTGEKVFLECVQDMDHENMFWYRQDPGLGLRLIYFSYDVKMKEKGDIPEGYSVSREKKERFSLILESASTNQTSMYLCASSLSGTSGRLDEQFFGPGTRLTVL.

The chain is built from TRBV27 and TRBJ2-3; D may be TRBD1 (6 bases). CDR1 is MNHEY, CDR2 SMNVEV, per germline (reference sequence). V lost 4 bases and J lost 3, with 20 bases in between. The CDR3 consists of 17 residues. DNA of the CDR3: TGTGCCAGCAGTTCCCCGTTTGGGGGCAAAGGTACAGATACGCAGTATTTT. It is translated as CASSSPFGGKGTDTQYF.

The V and J genes are TRBV6-2 or TRBV6-3 and TRBJ2-5; 7 bases are a match to TRBD2. The V gene end was trimmed by 6 bases and the J gene end by 1 base; junction bases not matched to a gene: 14. The CDR3 is 17 residues long. The germline V gene encodes CDR1 MNHEY and CDR2 SVGEGT. The CDR3 DNA is TGTGCCAGCAGGCCATTAGTCCGGGACTACCTCCAAGAGACCCAGTACTTC. Translation gives CASRPLVRDYLQETQYF.

The sample holds one count of this clonotype. Given a much more abundant clone one base away, this may be a read error. Given the absence of the conserved phenylalanine or tryptophan at the CDR3 end, a read error is likely. The chain combines TRBV20-1 with TRBJ2-7, with 10 bases aligning to TRBD1. V lost 6 bases, J lost 1 base, and 9 bases stayed unmatched. Germline V CDR1 and CDR2: DFQATT, SNEGSKA (reference sequence). The CDR3 loop spans 15 amino acids. The CDR3 DNA reads as TGCAGTGCCCAAGACCGGGACAGGGGTTCCTACGAGCAGTACCTC. This gives the protein CSAQDRDRGSYEQYL.

This chain links TRBV20-1 with TRBJ2-6; D not resolved. This CDR3 comprises 14 residues. Germline CDR1 and CDR2: DFQATT and SNEGSKA (reference sequence). Trimming shortened V by 3 bases and J by 1 base, and 7 bases separated the two germline ends. Written as DNA, the CDR3 is TGCAGTGCTAGTCCTGGGTCTGGGGCCAACGTCCTGACTTTC. This gives the protein CSASPGSGANVLTF.

The V and J genes are TRBV7-6 and TRBJ2-5, with TRBD1 matching 9 bases. Per the germline V gene, CDR1 is SGHVS and CDR2 is FNYEAQ. The CDR3 runs 16 residues. Losses at the gene ends were 8 bases for V and 3 bases for J; bases not matched to a gene: 13. CDR3 bases: TGTGCCAGCGAGGGGTGGGGGACAGGGTTTAAAGAGACCCAGTACTTC. Its protein product is CASEGWGTGFKETQYF.

This sequence joins TRBV24-1 and TRBJ2-5, with a weak D call TRBD1 (5 bases). This CDR3 comprises 12 residues. Germline CDR1 reads KGHDR; CDR2 reads SFDVKD. V was cut by 9 bases and J by 11 bases, with 18 bases left in between. The CDR3 reads CATGSSDNEQYF. DNA for the CDR3: TGTGCCACCGGATCGTCGGACAATGAGCAGTACTTC.

The CDR3 here is CASSLGSAVGETQYF. In DNA form, the CDR3 reads TGTGCCAGCAGCTTAGGTAGCGCCGTCGGGGAGACCCAGTACTTC. V gene TRBV7-3 combines with J gene TRBJ2-5, with D perhaps TRBD2 (5 bases). V was cut by 2 bases and J by 5 bases, with 15 bases left in between. Germline-derived CDR1 and CDR2 are SGHTA and FQGTGA. The CDR3 is 15 amino acids.

This clonotype was counted between two and nine times. This chain links TRBV27 with TRBJ2-7; tentatively, D is TRBD2 (6 bases). V was shortened by 4 bases and J by 0 bases, with 13 bases between the two germline ends. The germline V gene has CDR1 MNHEY and CDR2 SMNVEV (reference sequence). The CDR3 loop spans 15 amino acids. The CDR3 is CASSWAGSPSYEQYF. The DNA for the CDR3 is TGTGCCAGCAGTTGGGCCGGGAGTCCCTCCTACGAGCAGTACTTC.

A few counts support this clonotype. The chain carries TRBV4-3 and TRBJ2-5; D is ambiguous. V gave up 0 bases and J gave up 0 bases, with 8 bases separating them. The CDR3 extends over 15 amino acids. The V gene's germline CDR1 is LGHNA and CDR2 YSLEER. In DNA, the CDR3 is TGCGCCAGCAGCCAAGATTTGGGAAACCAAGAGACCCAGTACTTC. Translated: CASSQDLGNQETQYF.

This sequence joins TRBV5-5 and TRBJ1-2; no firm D call. The CDR3 loop spans 17 amino acids. Germline CDR1 is SGHKS and CDR2 is YYEKEE (reference sequence). V lost 4 bases, J lost 0 bases, and 19 bases lay in between. CDR3 sequence (DNA): TGTGCCAGCAGCCCCGTTTTCAGTCTCGGGGCTAACTATGGCTACACCTTC. Translated, it gives CASSPVFSLGANYGYTF.

This clonotype was observed once. J is TRBJ2-4 and V is TRBV6-2 or TRBV6-3; D ambiguous. The germline V gene has CDR1 MNHEY and CDR2 SVGEGT. Trimming cost V 6 bases and J 13 bases, with 22 bases left between them. CDR3 length: 14 residues. CDR3 amino acids: CASRNAGPSYGQYF. The DNA for the CDR3 is TGTGCCAGCAGAAACGCCGGGCCCTCCTACGGGCAGTACTTC.

This clonotype was observed a few times. The chain recombines TRBV5-5 with TRBJ2-7; no clear D gene. Deletions cut 4 bases from V and 3 bases from J, with 11 bases between. Germline V CDR1 and CDR2: SGHKS, YYEKEE (reference sequence). This CDR3 contains 13 residues. In DNA form, the CDR3 reads TGTGCCAGCAGCCGGAAGGACGGCTACGAGCAGTACTTC. Protein: CASSRKDGYEQYF.

This clonotype was counted a few times. The chain combines TRBV7-9 with TRBJ2-5; the D gene is possibly TRBD1 (6 bases). This CDR3 spans 15 amino acids. Trimming removed 8 bases at V and 1 base at J, with 17 bases between. CDR1 SEHNR and CDR2 FQNEAQ come from the germline V gene (reference sequence). The CDR3 DNA sequence: TGTGCCAGCGTCTTACCTACAGGGTTCCAAGAGACCCAGTACTTC. Translated: CASVLPTGFQETQYF.

This chain joins TRBV28 and TRBJ1-6; TRBD1 agrees at 7 bases. The CDR3 extends over 14 amino acids. Germline V gene lookup returns CDR1 MDHEN and CDR2 SYDVKM. The J segment lost 7 bases and the V segment lost 6 bases, leaving 6 bases of the junction unmatched. The CDR3 loop reads CASSPGQANSPLHF. Here the CDR3 DNA reads TGTGCCAGCAGCCCCGGACAGGCCAATTCACCCCTCCACTTT. Together with reference TRBV28 and TRBJ1-6, the CDR3 gives the full variable domain: DVKVTQSSRYLVKRTGEKVFLECVQDMDHENMFWYRQDPGLGLRLIYFSYDVKMKEKGDIPEGYSVSREKKERFSLILESASTNQTSMYLCASSPGQANSPLHFGNGTRLTVT.

The V call is TRBV20-1, the J call TRBJ2-1; tentatively, D is TRBD2 (7 bases). Germline assignment: CDR1 DFQATT and CDR2 SNEGSKA (reference sequence). The CDR3 has 14 residues. The ends were cut back, 6 bases at V and 11 bases at J, with 23 bases in the middle. CDR3 loop: CSAAEGEGWGKQFF. The CDR3 nucleotides are TGCAGTGCGGCCGAGGGGGAGGGATGGGGAAAGCAGTTCTTC.

This clonotype was detected only a few times. The V and J genes are TRBV30 and TRBJ2-4; tentative D call: TRBD1 (5 bases). This CDR3 spans 14 amino acids. V gave up 4 bases and J gave up 0 bases, with 10 bases separating them. CDR1 and CDR2 (germline): GTSNPN, SVGIG (reference sequence). CDR3 DNA sequence: TGTGCCTGGATCGACAGACTAGCCAAAAACATTCAGTACTTC. Protein sequence: CAWIDRLAKNIQYF.

The rearrangement joins TRBV12-3 or TRBV12-4 to TRBJ1-2; 8 positions match TRBD1. After removal of 6 bases from V and 4 bases from J, the junction contained 7 bases not matched to a gene. This CDR3 contains 14 residues. The CDR3 here is CASRWTGLGYGYTF. CDR3 nucleotides: TGTGCCAGCAGGTGGACAGGGCTTGGCTATGGCTACACCTTC.

The rearrangement uses TRBV7-9 and TRBJ2-7; D call uncertain. The germline V gene has CDR1 SEHNR and CDR2 FQNEAQ (reference sequence). The CDR3 has 14 amino acids. With 0 bases removed from V and 4 bases from J, the gap between germline ends came to 10 bases. The CDR3 loop reads CASSLATPNYEQYF. CDR3 DNA: TGTGCCAGCAGCTTAGCTACTCCCAATTACGAGCAGTACTTC. Variable domain in full (rest from reference TRBV7-9 and TRBJ2-7): DTGVSQNPRHKITKRGQNVTFRCDPISEHNRLYWYRQTLGQGPEFLTYFQNEAQLEKSRLLSDRFSAERPKGSFSTLEIQRTEQGDSAMYLCASSLATPNYEQYFGPGTRLTVT.

The chain links TRBV4-1 to TRBJ2-7; 10 bases line up with TRBD2. This CDR3 has 15 residues. V was clipped by 2 bases and J by 5 bases; unmatched bases: 6. Looked up from germline, CDR1 is MGHRA and CDR2 is YSYEKL. This CDR3 reads CASSQLLAGGDEQYF. In DNA, the CDR3 is TGCGCCAGCAGCCAACTATTAGCGGGAGGAGACGAGCAGTACTTC.

This chain uses TRBV30 with TRBJ2-7, with D unresolved. The ends were cut back, 2 bases at V and 5 bases at J, with 10 bases in the middle. In germline, CDR1 is GTSNPN, CDR2 SVGIG (reference sequence). The CDR3 spans 12 residues. The CDR3 bases are TGTGCCTGGAGTATACTTAGCCACGAGCAGTACTTC. Its translation is CAWSILSHEQYF.

This clonotype has just a few counts. V and J are TRBV10-3 and TRBJ2-3; 12 nucleotides agree with TRBD2. This CDR3 is 15 amino acids long. With 6 bases clipped from V and 0 bases from J, the junction kept 1 base outside the gene matches. Germline CDR1 is ENHRY and CDR2 is SYGVKD. The CDR3, as DNA: TGTGCCATCAGGACTAGCGGGGGCAGCACAGATACGCAGTATTTT. Residues: CAIRTSGGSTDTQYF.

J is TRBJ2-5 and V is TRBV4-1, with D possibly being TRBD2 (6 bases). TRBJ2-7 explains the end of the DNA better; the J call may be wrong. There are 17 residues in the CDR3. Germline assignment: CDR1 MGHRA and CDR2 YSYEKL. The DNA for the CDR3 is TGCGCCAGCACTTACGGACCCGGGACTTCCCCTTCGGGCGAGCAGTACTTC. Its protein is CASTYGPGTSPSGEQYF.

The rearrangement uses TRBV20-1 and TRBJ2-5; TRBD1 might be the D (6 bases). Judging by the DNA end, TRBJ2-7 fits better; the J call may be wrong. The CDR3 totals 14 residues. CDR1 is DFQATT and CDR2 is SNEGSKA in the germline V gene (reference sequence). The CDR3 spells CSANPSTGIYEQYF. CDR3 nucleotides: TGCAGTGCTAATCCTAGTACAGGGATCTACGAGCAGTACTTC.